The entry that follows covers one T cell receptor beta chain sequence. What antigen it recognizes has not been identified. The sample holds no much larger clone one base away, and base qualities are not on file. Library generation was performed with the immunoSEQ multiplex PCR assay. In TCRdb, the immuneACCESS table is reduced to in-frame sequences with V and J assigned. These tables do not hold every clone; where another copy was compared, an unresolved V gene accounts for under half, and the others remain unexplained. The sample table lists about 87,000 clones, approximately 92% of them with a count of one. Approximately 1.3% of the sample comes from the top ten. The germline V gene yields MNHEY for CDR1 and SVGAGI for CDR2. V drops 5 bases and J drops 5 bases, leaving 15 bases in between. The CDR3 goes from the cysteine to the phenylalanine over 15 residues. Of all the DNA, just the CDR3 is kept, 45 bases in frame from base 1.

The data were taken from a study of T cell changes during pregnancy in multiple sclerosis (dated by TCRdb to between 2017 and 2020). For the study in its entirety: The study examined how the T cell repertoire changed over the course of pregnancy in women with multiple sclerosis.

The chain joins TRBV6-5 to TRBJ2-2; TRBD2 might be the D gene, on 6 matching bases. The sequence came from a female donor in good health, enrolled as a control in a pregnancy study. Source: peripheral blood, taken in the third trimester of pregnancy. Read as DNA, the sequence is TGTGCCAGCAGTCCGGGAGACTATCCGACCGGGGAGCTGTTTTTT. Its amino acids are CASSPGDYPTGELFF.